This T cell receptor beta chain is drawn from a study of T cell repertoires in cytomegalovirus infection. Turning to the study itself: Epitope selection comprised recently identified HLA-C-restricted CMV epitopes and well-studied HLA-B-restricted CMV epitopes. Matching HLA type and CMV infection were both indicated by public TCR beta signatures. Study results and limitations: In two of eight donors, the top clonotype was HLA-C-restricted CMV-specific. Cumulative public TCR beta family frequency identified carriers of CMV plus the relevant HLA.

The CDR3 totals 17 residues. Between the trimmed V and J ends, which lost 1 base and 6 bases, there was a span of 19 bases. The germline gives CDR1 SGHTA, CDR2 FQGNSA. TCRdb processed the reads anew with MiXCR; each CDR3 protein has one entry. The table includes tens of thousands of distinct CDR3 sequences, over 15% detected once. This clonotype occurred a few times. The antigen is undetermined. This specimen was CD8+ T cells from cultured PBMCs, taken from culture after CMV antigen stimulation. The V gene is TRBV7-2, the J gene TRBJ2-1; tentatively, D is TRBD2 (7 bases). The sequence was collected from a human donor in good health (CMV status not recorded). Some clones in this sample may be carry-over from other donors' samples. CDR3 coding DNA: TGTGCCAGCAGCTTAGTTCGGCTAGCGGTAGGGGGCAATGAGCAGTTCTTC. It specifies CASSLVRLAVGGNEQFF.